Listed below are T cell receptor beta chains from one sample, sequenced in a study of long-term antiretroviral therapy in people with HIV. Sequencing was performed with immunoSEQ multiplex PCR; in TCRdb, only in-frame clones are kept and a portion is missing. This table has approximately 20,000 clones, around 78% appearing once. The source was unsorted PBMCs, collected 2.2 years after starting antiretroviral therapy. Receptors were obtained from a middle-aged man with HIV. Each CDR3 is given with its conserved first and last residue. A D gene is named only where the DNA matches it firmly. Not all rows give a size; the values are once, few, many and, for expanded clones, a class.

16,TRBJ2-3,TRBV6-4,.,.,CASSETAGYGTDTQYF,TGTGCCAGCAGTGAAACCGCCGGGTACGGCACAGATACGCAGTATTTT
13,TRBJ2-5,TRBV5-6,.,.,CASSLGTPQTQYF,TGTGCCAGCAGCTTGGGGACCCCCCAGACCCAGTACTTC
15,TRBJ1-2,TRBV7-6,.,TRBD1,CASSFRQGIGYGYTF,TGTGCCAGCAGCTTCCGACAGGGGATAGGCTATGGCTACACCTTC
14,TRBJ1-5,TRBV6-6,few,.,CASSYLHIDQPQHF,TGTGCCAGCAGTTACCTCCACATCGATCAGCCCCAGCATTTT
12,TRBJ2-7,TRBV6-5,.,.,CASSLGTYEQYF,TGTGCCAGCAGTTTAGGAACCTACGAGCAGTACTTC
15,TRBJ1-6,TRBV28,.,TRBD1,CASSSRGQNNSPLHF,TGTGCCAGCAGTTCAAGGGGGCAGAATAATTCACCCCTCCACTTT
16,TRBJ2-6,TRBV7-2,.,TRBD1,CASSLRTGAGANVLTF,TGTGCCAGCAGCTTACGTACAGGGGCTGGGGCCAACGTCCTGACTTTC
14,TRBJ2-7,TRBV5-4,.,TRBD2,CASSWGGTVYEQYF,TGTGCCAGCAGCTGGGGGGGGACTGTCTACGAGCAGTACTTC
14,TRBJ2-2,TRBV4-3,.,.,CASSQVVFAGELFF,TGCGCCAGCAGCCAAGTGGTGTTCGCCGGGGAGCTGTTTTTT
18,TRBJ1-6,TRBV7-6,.,.,CASSLVPGPSSYNSPLHF,TGTGCCAGCAGCTTAGTACCAGGACCGAGCTCCTATAATTCACCCCTCCACTTT
12,TRBJ1-2,TRBV5-6,few,.,CASSAGTFGYTF,TGTGCCAGCAGCGCCGGGACCTTCGGCTACACCTTC
14,TRBJ2-2,TRBV2,.,TRBD1,CASSGRQGPGELFF,TGTGCCAGCAGTGGACGACAGGGGCCCGGGGAGCTGTTTTTT
15,TRBJ1-4,TRBV5-1,.,.,CASSQQGRANEKLFF,TGCGCCAGCAGCCAGCAGGGAAGGGCTAATGAAAAACTGTTTTTT
13,TRBJ2-1,TRBV10-3,.,.,CAISAAGNNEQFF,TGTGCCATCAGTGCGGCGGGAAACAATGAGCAGTTCTTC
18,TRBJ1-5,TRBV12-5,.,.,CASGLVDGGGNSNQPQHF,TGTGCTAGTGGTTTGGTAGATGGGGGTGGAAATAGCAATCAGCCCCAGCATTTT
12,TRBJ2-7,TRBV18,once,TRBD1,CASSPGTVEQYF,TGTGCCAGCTCGCCCGGGACAGTGGAGCAGTACTTC
18,TRBJ2-4,TRBV5-1,.,.,CASSLRAGTLIAKNIQYF,TGCGCCAGCAGCTTGAGGGCAGGAACACTGATAGCCAAAAACATTCAGTACTTC
12,TRBJ2-3,TRBV5-1,.,.,CASKASTDTQYF,TGCGCCAGCAAAGCTAGCACAGATACGCAGTATTTT
14,TRBJ1-3,TRBV9,.,.,CASSGRDNGNTIYF,TGTGCCAGCAGCGGCCGGGACAACGGAAACACCATATATTTT
14,TRBJ1-5,TRBV28,.,.,CASRRDLSNQPQHF,TGTGCCAGCAGGAGGGACCTTAGCAATCAACCCCAGCATTTT
13,TRBJ2-2,TRBV5-1,few,.,CASSFEGPGELFF,TGCGCCAGCAGCTTTGAAGGACCCGGGGAGCTGTTTTTT
12,TRBJ1-2,TRBV7-9,few,.,CASSRQDEGYTF,TGTGCCAGCAGCAGACAGGATGAAGGCTACACCTTC
11,TRBJ2-7,TRBV28,few,.,CASSLHYEQYF,TGTGCCAGCAGTTTACATTACGAGCAGTACTTC
14,TRBJ1-1,TRBV28,.,.,CASSLQGGHTEAFF,TGTGCCAGCAGTTTACAGGGAGGTCACACTGAAGCTTTCTTT
15,TRBJ1-4,TRBV7-9,few,.,CASSSFRDGNEKLFF,TGTGCCAGCAGCTCGTTCAGGGACGGTAATGAAAAACTGTTTTTT
15,TRBJ2-7,TRBV4-3,.,.,CASSQDSDRNYEQYF,TGCGCCAGCAGCCAAGATTCGGACAGAAACTACGAGCAGTACTTC
14,TRBJ1-4,TRBV4-2,.,TRBD1,CASSQRTGVEKLFF,TGTGCCAGCAGCCAAAGGACAGGGGTTGAAAAACTGTTTTTT
13,TRBJ1-6,TRBV6-5,.,TRBD1,CASSPTGVSPLHF,TGTGCCAGCAGCCCGACAGGGGTCTCACCCCTCCACTTT
18,TRBJ1-4,TRBV5-1,.,.,CASSPQRGGSSTNEKLFF,TGCGCCAGCAGCCCCCAACGGGGGGGGTCTTCGACTAATGAAAAACTGTTTTTT
13,TRBJ1-6,TRBV6-5,.,TRBD1,CASKARGLSPLHF,TGTGCCAGCAAGGCCAGGGGGCTTTCACCCCTCCACTTT
14,TRBJ1-2,TRBV4-3,.,TRBD1,CASSQARGDYGYTF,TGCGCCAGCAGCCAGGCCAGGGGGGACTATGGCTACACCTTC
13,TRBJ1-2,TRBV4-2,.,.,CASSQEPGQGYTF,TGTGCCAGCAGCCAAGAGCCAGGGCAAGGCTACACCTTC